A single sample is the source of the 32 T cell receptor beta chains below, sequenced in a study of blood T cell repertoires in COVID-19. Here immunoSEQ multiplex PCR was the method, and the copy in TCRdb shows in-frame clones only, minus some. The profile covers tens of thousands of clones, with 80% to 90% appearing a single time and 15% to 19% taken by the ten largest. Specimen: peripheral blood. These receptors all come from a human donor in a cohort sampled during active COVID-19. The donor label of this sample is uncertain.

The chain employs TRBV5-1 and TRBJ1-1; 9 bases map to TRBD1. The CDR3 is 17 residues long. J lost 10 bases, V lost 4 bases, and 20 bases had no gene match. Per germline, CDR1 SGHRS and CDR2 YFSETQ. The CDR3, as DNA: TGCGCCAGCAGCCCGAAAACCCGCGGGACAGGGAGTACGGGAGCTTTCTTT. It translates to CASSPKTRGTGSTGAFF.

The CDR3 DNA reads as TGTGCCAGCAGCTCGGACAGGGCGACAGATACGCAGTATTTT. Translation: CASSSDRATDTQYF. The chain uses TRBV5-4 and TRBJ2-3; 8 bases match TRBD1. Germline-derived CDR1 and CDR2 are SGHNT and YYREEE (reference sequence). This CDR3 region has 14 residues. The V segment lost 3 bases and the J segment 3 bases; nucleotides outside the gene matches: 3.

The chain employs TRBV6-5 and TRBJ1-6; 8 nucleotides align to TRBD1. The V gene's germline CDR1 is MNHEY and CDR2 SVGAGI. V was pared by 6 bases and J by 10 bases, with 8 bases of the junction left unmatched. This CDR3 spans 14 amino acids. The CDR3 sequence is CASSGGTGSSPLHF. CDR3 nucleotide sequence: TGTGCCAGCAGCGGGGGGACAGGTTCCTCACCCCTCCACTTT.

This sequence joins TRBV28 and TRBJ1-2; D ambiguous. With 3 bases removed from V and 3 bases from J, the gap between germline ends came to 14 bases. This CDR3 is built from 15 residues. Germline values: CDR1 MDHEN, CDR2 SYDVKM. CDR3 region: CASSLRRARYYGYTF. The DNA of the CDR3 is TGTGCCAGCAGTTTGAGGAGGGCGCGGTACTATGGCTACACCTTC.

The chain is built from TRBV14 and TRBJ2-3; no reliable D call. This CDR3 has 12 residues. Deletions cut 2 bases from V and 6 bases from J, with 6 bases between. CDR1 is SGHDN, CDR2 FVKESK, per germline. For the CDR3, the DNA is TGTGCCAGCAGCCAAAGCTCGGATACGCAGTATTTT. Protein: CASSQSSDTQYF.

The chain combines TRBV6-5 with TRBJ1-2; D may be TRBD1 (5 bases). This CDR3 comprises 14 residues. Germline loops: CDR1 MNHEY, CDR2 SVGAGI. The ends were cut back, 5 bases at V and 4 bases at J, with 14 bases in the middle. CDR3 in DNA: TGTGCCAGCAGTAGAGTTGGGAGGGGCTATGGCTACACCTTC. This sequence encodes CASSRVGRGYGYTF.

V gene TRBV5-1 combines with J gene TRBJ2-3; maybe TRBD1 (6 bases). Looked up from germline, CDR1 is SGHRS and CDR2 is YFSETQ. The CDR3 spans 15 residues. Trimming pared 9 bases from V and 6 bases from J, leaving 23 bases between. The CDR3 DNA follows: TGCGCCAACCAAAAACTGGGGGCCGGAAAGGATACGCAGTATTTT. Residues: CANQKLGAGKDTQYF.

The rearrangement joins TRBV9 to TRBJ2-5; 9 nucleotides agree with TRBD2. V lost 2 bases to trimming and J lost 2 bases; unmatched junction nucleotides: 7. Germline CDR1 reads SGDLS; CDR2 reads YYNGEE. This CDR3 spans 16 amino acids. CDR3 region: CASSVSSGGTQETQYF. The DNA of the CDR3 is TGTGCCAGCAGCGTTTCCAGCGGGGGGACGCAAGAGACCCAGTACTTC.

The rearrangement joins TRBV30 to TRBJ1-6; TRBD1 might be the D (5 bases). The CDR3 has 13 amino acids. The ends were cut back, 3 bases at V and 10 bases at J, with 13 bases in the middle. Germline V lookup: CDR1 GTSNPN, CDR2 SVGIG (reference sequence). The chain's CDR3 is CAWRGRGLSPLHF. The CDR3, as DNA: TGTGCCTGGAGAGGAAGGGGACTGTCACCCCTCCACTTT.

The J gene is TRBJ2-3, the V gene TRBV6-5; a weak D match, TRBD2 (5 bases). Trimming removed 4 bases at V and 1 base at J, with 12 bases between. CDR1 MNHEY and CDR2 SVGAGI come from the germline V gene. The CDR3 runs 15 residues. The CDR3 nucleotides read TGTGCCAGCAGTTGGGGTAGCGCCGGCACAGATACGCAGTATTTT. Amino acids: CASSWGSAGTDTQYF.

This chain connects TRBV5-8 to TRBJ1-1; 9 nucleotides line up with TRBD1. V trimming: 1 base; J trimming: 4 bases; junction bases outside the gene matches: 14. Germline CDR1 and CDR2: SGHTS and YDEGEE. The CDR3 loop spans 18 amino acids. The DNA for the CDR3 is TGTGCCAGCAGCTTGAGTGCCGGGACAGGGACACGTAGCACTGAAGCTTTCTTT. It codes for CASSLSAGTGTRSTEAFF.

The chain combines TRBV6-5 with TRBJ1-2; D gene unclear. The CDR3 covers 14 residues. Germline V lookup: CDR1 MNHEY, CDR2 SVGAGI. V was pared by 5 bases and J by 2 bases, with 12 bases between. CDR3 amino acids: CASSPPSVNYGYTF. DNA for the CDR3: TGTGCCAGCAGTCCCCCGTCGGTGAACTATGGCTACACCTTC.

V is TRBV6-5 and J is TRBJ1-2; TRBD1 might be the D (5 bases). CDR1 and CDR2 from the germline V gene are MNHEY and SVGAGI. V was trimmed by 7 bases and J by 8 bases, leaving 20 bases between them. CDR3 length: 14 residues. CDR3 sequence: CASTPRKGLTGYTF. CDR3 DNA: TGTGCCAGCACCCCTCGTAAGGGACTCACGGGCTACACCTTC.

CDR3 sequence (DNA): TGTGCCAGCAGCTTATTTAGACATAGCAATCAGCCCCAGCATTTT. It specifies CASSLFRHSNQPQHF. The gene calls are TRBV7-2 and TRBJ1-5; D is uncertain. V gave up 2 bases and J gave up 0 bases, with 8 bases separating them. CDR1 SGHTA and CDR2 FQGNSA come from the germline V gene. The CDR3 is 15 amino acids.

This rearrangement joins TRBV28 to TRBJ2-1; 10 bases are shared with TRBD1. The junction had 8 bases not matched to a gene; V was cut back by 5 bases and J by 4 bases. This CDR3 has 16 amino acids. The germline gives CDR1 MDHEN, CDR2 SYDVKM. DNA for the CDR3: TGTGCCAGCAGTACCGCCCGGACAGGGGGGTACAATGAGCAGTTCTTC. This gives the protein CASSTARTGGYNEQFF.

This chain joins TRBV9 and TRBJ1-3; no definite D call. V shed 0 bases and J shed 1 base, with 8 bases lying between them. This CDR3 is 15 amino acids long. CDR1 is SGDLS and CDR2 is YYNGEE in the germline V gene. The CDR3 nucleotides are TGTGCCAGCAGCGTAGCCCCAGAATCTGGAAACACCATATATTTT. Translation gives CASSVAPESGNTIYF.

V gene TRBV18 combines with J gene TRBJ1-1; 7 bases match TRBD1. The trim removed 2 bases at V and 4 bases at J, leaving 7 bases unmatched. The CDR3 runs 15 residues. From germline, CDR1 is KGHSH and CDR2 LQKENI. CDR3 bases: TGTGCCAGCTCACCAGGGACAGCCCGGGGCACTGAAGCTTTCTTT. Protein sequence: CASSPGTARGTEAFF.

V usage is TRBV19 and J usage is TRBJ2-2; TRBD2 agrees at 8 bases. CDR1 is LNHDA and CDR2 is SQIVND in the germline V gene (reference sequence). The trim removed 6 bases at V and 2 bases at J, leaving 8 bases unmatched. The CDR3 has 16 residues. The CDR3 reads CASRKQRGSNTGELFF. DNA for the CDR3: TGTGCCAGTAGGAAGCAGCGGGGGTCTAACACCGGGGAGCTGTTTTTT.

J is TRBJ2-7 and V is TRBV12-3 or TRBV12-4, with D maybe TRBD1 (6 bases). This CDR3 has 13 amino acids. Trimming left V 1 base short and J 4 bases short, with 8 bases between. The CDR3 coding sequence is TGTGCCAGCAGTTTAGGGGGGCGGTACGAGCAGTACTTC. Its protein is CASSLGGRYEQYF.

The CDR3 region is CATSRVQVQGSPLHF. DNA for the CDR3: TGTGCCACCAGCAGAGTCCAGGTCCAGGGTTCACCCCTCCACTTT. The rearrangement uses TRBV15 and TRBJ1-6, with a possible D match to TRBD1 (5 bases). The V gene's germline CDR1 is LNHNV and CDR2 YYDKDF (reference sequence). The CDR3 runs to 15 residues. V was shortened by 1 base and J by 9 bases, with 13 bases between the two germline ends.

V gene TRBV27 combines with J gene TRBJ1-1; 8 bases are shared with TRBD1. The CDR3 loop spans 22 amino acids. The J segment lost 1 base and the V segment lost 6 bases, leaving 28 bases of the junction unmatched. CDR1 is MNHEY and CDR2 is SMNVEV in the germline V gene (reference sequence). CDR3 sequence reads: CASSHIGVDRVRWSGSNTEAFF. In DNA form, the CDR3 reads TGTGCCAGCAGCCATATAGGAGTGGACAGGGTGCGGTGGAGCGGATCGAACACTGAAGCTTTCTTT.

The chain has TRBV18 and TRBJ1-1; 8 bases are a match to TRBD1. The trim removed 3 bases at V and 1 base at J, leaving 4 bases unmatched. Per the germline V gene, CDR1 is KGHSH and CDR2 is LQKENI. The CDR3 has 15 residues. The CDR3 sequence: CASSPFTGGNTEAFF. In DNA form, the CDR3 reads TGTGCCAGCTCACCTTTTACAGGGGGGAACACTGAAGCTTTCTTT.

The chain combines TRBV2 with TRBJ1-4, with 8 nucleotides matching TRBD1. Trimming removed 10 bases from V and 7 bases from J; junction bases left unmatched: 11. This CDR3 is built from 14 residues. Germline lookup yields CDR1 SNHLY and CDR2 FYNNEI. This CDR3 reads CATNPQGESEKLFF. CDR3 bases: TGTGCCACCAACCCACAGGGGGAAAGTGAAAAACTGTTTTTT.

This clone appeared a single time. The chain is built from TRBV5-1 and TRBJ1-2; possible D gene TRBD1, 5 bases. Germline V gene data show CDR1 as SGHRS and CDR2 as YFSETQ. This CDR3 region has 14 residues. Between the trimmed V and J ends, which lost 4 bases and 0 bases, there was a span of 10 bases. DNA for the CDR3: TGCGCCAGCAGCCCTACGACAGCTAACTATGGCTACACCTTC. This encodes CASSPTTANYGYTF.

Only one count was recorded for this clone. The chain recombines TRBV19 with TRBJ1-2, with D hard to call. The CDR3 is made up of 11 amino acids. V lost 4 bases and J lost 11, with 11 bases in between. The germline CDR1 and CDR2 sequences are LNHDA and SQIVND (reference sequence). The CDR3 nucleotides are TGTGCCAGTAGTAAAGAGGGCCAATACACCTTC. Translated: CASSKEGQYTF. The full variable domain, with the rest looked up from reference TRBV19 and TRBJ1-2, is DGGITQSPKYLFRKEGQNVTLSCEQNLNHDAMYWYRQDPGQGLRLIYYSQIVNDFQKGDIAEGYSVSREKKESFPLTVTSAQKNPTAFYLCASSKEGQYTFGSGTRLTVV.

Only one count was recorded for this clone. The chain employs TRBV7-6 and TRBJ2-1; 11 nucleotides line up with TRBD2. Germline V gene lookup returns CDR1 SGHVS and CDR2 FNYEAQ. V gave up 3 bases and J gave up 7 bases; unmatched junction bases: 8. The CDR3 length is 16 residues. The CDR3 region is CASSFSGLAGGNEQFF. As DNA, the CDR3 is TGTGCCAGCAGCTTTTCCGGGCTAGCGGGGGGAAATGAGCAGTTCTTC.

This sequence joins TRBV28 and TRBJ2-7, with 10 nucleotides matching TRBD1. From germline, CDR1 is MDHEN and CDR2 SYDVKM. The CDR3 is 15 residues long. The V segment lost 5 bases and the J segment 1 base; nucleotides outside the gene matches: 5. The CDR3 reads CASSGLDRGSYEQYF. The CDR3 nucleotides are TGTGCCAGCAGTGGCTTGGACAGGGGGTCCTACGAGCAGTACTTC. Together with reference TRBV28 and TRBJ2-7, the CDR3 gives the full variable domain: DVKVTQSSRYLVKRTGEKVFLECVQDMDHENMFWYRQDPGLGLRLIYFSYDVKMKEKGDIPEGYSVSREKKERFSLILESASTNQTSMYLCASSGLDRGSYEQYFGPGTRLTVT.

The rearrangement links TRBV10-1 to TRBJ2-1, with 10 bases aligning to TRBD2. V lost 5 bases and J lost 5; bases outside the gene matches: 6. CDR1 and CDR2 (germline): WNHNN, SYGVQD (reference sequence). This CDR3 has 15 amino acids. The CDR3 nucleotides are TGCGCCAGCAGTTTCACTAGCGGGGAGGACAATGAGCAGTTCTTC. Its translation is CASSFTSGEDNEQFF.

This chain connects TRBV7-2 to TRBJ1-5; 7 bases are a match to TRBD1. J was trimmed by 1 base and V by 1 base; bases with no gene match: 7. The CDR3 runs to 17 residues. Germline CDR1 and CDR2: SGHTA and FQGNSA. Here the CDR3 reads CASSLGPGGWSNQPQHF. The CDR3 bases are TGTGCCAGCAGCTTAGGGCCAGGGGGATGGAGCAATCAGCCCCAGCATTTT.

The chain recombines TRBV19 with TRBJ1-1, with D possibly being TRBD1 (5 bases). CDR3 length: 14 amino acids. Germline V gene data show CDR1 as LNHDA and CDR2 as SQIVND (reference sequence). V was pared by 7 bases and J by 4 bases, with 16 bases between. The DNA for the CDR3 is TGTGCCAGTACCTCGGGCGGGGGTAGCACTGAAGCTTTCTTT. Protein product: CASTSGGGSTEAFF.

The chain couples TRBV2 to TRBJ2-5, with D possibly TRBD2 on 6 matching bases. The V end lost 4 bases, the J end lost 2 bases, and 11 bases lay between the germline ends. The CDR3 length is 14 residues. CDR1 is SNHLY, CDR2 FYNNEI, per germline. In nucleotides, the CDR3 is TGTGCCAGCAGTGTTGGGACTGTACAAGAGACCCAGTACTTC. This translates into CASSVGTVQETQYF.

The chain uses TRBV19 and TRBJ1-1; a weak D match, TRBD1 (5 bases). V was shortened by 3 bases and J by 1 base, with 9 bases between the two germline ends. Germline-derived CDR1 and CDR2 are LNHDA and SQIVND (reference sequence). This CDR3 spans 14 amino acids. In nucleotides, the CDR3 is TGTGCCAGTAGTATCGGGCAGGGGAACACTGAAGCTTTCTTT. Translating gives CASSIGQGNTEAFF.